What follows are 2 T cell receptor beta chains derived from one specimen sequenced in a study of T cells in Graves' hyperthyroidism and ophthalmopathy. Authors of the study amplified TCR beta CDR3 regions from RNA transcripts. When the TCR CDR3 underwent first-round RT-PCR, the HTBI primer set was used. One entry per CDR3 protein results from TCRdb running MiXCR on the multiplex PCR reads. This table has hundreds of thousands of distinct CDR3 sequences, about 15% appearing once. The sample taken for sequencing was blood. The receptor set was obtained from a man aged 18-30 years with Graves' ophthalmopathy.

The chain joins TRBV27 to TRBJ2-7; possible D gene TRBD2, 7 bases. The CDR3 runs 15 residues. Trimming took off 3 bases at V and 1 base at J, with 13 bases between the two ends. Looked up from germline, CDR1 is MNHEY and CDR2 is SMNVEV (reference sequence). The CDR3 sequence is CASSFEGGGSYEQYF. The CDR3 bases are TGTGCCAGCAGTTTCGAGGGGGGGGGGTCCTACGAGCAGTACTTC.

Many counts were recorded for this clonotype. The V call is TRBV20-1, the J call TRBJ1-1, with a possible D match to TRBD1 (5 bases). The germline gives CDR1 DFQATT, CDR2 SNEGSKA (reference sequence). V dropped 4 bases and J dropped 7 bases, with 13 bases sitting between them. The CDR3 totals 12 residues. Here the CDR3 DNA reads TGCAGTGCTACCCCCCAGGGCCGTGAAGCTTTCTTT. Encoded protein: CSATPQGREAFF.